This T cell receptor beta chain was sequenced in a study of blood T cell repertoires in COVID-19. On the study more broadly: From T cells, B-cell-depleted T cells, or PBMCs came the material, which was cDNA or gDNA.

Clones were read by immunoSEQ multiplex PCR, and TCRdb kept only the in-frame ones, dropping some. The sample records about 47,000 clones, approximately 78% being singletons. This CDR3 comprises 14 residues. CDR1 and CDR2 (germline): LGHNA, YSLEER. Unmatched junction bases numbered 4, after V lost 4 bases and J lost 2 bases. Specimen: peripheral blood. V is TRBV4-3 and J is TRBJ2-7; TRBD1 aligns across 8 bases. The receptor was derived from a human donor with acute or convalescent COVID-19. The donor label of this sample is uncertain. The CDR3 loop reads CASSRRQGPYEQYF. CDR3 DNA sequence: TGCGCCAGCAGCCGAAGACAGGGGCCCTACGAGCAGTACTTC.